This T cell receptor beta chain is drawn from a study of blood T cell repertoires in COVID-19 (dated by TCRdb to between 2020 and 2021). Study-wide context: Samples from collaborators originated in the United States, Italy and Spain and spanned both the acute and convalescent phases of COVID-19. The material from the prospective study consisted of cDNA or gDNA derived from T cells, B-cell-depleted T cells, or PBMCs. Subjects who had been exposed to COVID-19, were actively infected with it, or had recovered from it provided the deeply sampled blood TCRbeta repertoires that made up the dataset. The repertoires were released in a freely available public database intended as a resource for research on the immune response to SARS-CoV-2. Samples were obtained from the ongoing ImmuneRACE study (first 160 participants) and from approximately 1,200 subjects provided by 6 global collaborators. Nearly every sample came with metadata listing a de-identified subject ID, COVID-19 status, age in years and sex. Where HLA class I and class II types were available, the types were taken from metadata supplied by the sample provider, not from assay-based typing.

The CDR3 sequence holds 15 residues, the cysteine and phenylalanine included. The entry retains the CDR3 DNA only, 45 bases that are in frame from base 1. V loses 4 bases at its end and J loses 5 bases; junction bases beyond the gene matches: 10. According to the germline V gene, CDR1 reads SGHVS and CDR2 reads FQNEAQ. The count of this clone is one. Its antigen remains unidentified. Base qualities are not recorded, but no much larger clone differs from it by a single base. One collaborating source in Seattle enrolled patients during active infection and followed them longitudinally through the course of disease. The collaborating institutions used their own protocols to collect whole blood in K2EDTA tubes. For TCRbeta analysis, collaborator samples were shipped as frozen whole blood, as isolated PBMCs, or as DNA extracted from either sample type. What the study reported, not specific to this receptor: The amount of clinical and demographic metadata varied by source and participant and was provided uncurated.

TCRbeta CDR3 regions were amplified from genomic DNA by means of the immunoSEQ Assay, a bias-controlled multiplex PCR. From the authors' description of their analysis: Within the assay, amplification of reference gene primers was used to estimate how many nucleated cells each sample contained. To quantify the absolute abundance of each unique TCRbeta CDR3 rearrangement, sequence reads were collapsed and filtered. For each sample, productive Simpson clonality was calculated as the square root of Simpson's diversity index across productive rearrangements. TCRdb holds this immuneACCESS table with in-frame rearrangements only. Some clones are missing; in checked studies, unresolved V genes explain under half, and the rest has no known cause. V and J calls and clone size are those listed in that table; D and trimming were worked out from the DNA. The sample table contains some 240,000 clones; only one count was recorded for approximately 88% of them. The ten largest clonotypes hold roughly 10% of the sample.

This TCR was sampled from a woman in her 70s with COVID-19, enrolled during active disease. This chain joins TRBV7-8 to TRBJ1-1, and 7 junctional nucleotides match TRBD1. Sequenced input: peripheral blood. For the CDR3, the sequence is CASSSTTGWNTEAFF. In nucleotides, the sequence is TGTGCCAGCAGCTCAACGACAGGGTGGAATACTGAAGCTTTCTTT.